Following are 31 T cell receptor beta chains from one sample sequenced in a study of blood T cell repertoires in COVID-19. Produced via immunoSEQ multiplex PCR; TCRdb's table is partial and in-frame only. The table lists around 200,000 clones, approximately 83% of them singletons. Sequenced: peripheral blood. Receptors were obtained from a human donor with active or convalescent COVID-19. The donor label of this sample is uncertain.

The gene calls are TRBV3-1 (or the pseudogene TRBV3-2) and TRBJ2-3; 13 bases agree with TRBD2. The CDR3 runs 18 residues. Germline V gene sequence: CDR1 LGHDT, CDR2 YNNKEL (reference sequence). V dropped 0 bases and J dropped 1; count of bases not matched to a gene: 4. CDR3 coding DNA: TGTGCCAGCAGCCAAGATACTAGCGGGGGGGCCCGCACAGATACGCAGTATTTT. As protein: CASSQDTSGGARTDTQYF.

This clone occurred a few times. V gene TRBV27 combines with J gene TRBJ1-2; D remains ambiguous. The CDR3 covers 11 residues. V was clipped by 5 bases and J by 6 bases, with 7 bases between them. Looked up from germline, CDR1 is MNHEY and CDR2 is SMNVEV (reference sequence). CDR3 protein: CASSGGNGYTF. CDR3 sequence (DNA): TGTGCCAGCAGTGGAGGGAATGGCTACACCTTC.

J is TRBJ2-1 and V is TRBV4-2; 10 bases match TRBD2. J was trimmed by 4 bases and V by 2 bases; bases with no gene match: 5. The CDR3 is 16 amino acids. Germline V lookup: CDR1 LGHNA, CDR2 YNFKEQ. CDR3 in DNA: TGTGCCAGCAGCCAACAAAGCGGGGGGGTGTACAATGAGCAGTTCTTC. Protein: CASSQQSGGVYNEQFF.

V is TRBV10-3 and J is TRBJ1-2; D is ambiguous. CDR1 ENHRY and CDR2 SYGVKD come from the germline V gene. This CDR3 has 15 amino acids. V lost 4 bases and J lost 6, with 18 bases in between. CDR3 sequence reads: CAISGGKANDHGYTF. The CDR3 nucleotides read TGTGCCATCAGTGGAGGGAAAGCAAATGACCATGGCTACACCTTC.

The chain joins TRBV4-3 to TRBJ1-1, with D perhaps TRBD1 (5 bases). CDR3 length: 16 amino acids. Germline CDR1 LGHNA, CDR2 YSLEER. The germline V and J ends were trimmed by 1 base and 4 bases, with 16 bases remaining between them. The CDR3 DNA follows: TGCGCCAGCAGCCAAGGTAGACGAAATAGGGGCACTGAAGCTTTCTTT. This gives the protein CASSQGRRNRGTEAFF.

A single count supports this clone. The rearrangement uses TRBV24-1 and TRBJ2-2, with D possibly matching TRBD1 (5 bases). The CDR3 contains 16 residues. Per the germline V gene, CDR1 is KGHDR and CDR2 is SFDVKD. Trimming removed 1 base at V and 2 bases at J, with 10 bases between. The CDR3 region has the DNA TGTGCCACCAGTGATTTATGGACAACCAACACCGGGGAGCTGTTTTTT. This encodes CATSDLWTTNTGELFF.

Here the CDR3 DNA reads TGTGCCAGCAGTTTTCGGTGGCGGGGGGGCTACGAGCAGTACTTC. Encoded protein: CASSFRWRGGYEQYF. J is TRBJ2-7 and V is TRBV28, with 9 bases fitting TRBD2. This CDR3 region has 15 residues. Germline lookup yields CDR1 MDHEN and CDR2 SYDVKM. V lost 3 bases to trimming and J lost 3 bases; unmatched junction nucleotides: 6.

The chain couples TRBV5-1 to TRBJ2-7; 11 bases agree with TRBD2. Germline V gives CDR1 SGHRS, CDR2 YFSETQ. This CDR3 spans 15 amino acids. J was trimmed by 5 bases and V by 4 bases; bases with no gene match: 8. The CDR3 bases are TGCGCCAGCAGCCAAATAGCGGGAGGGGAAAACGAGCAGTACTTC. Its translation: CASSQIAGGENEQYF.

This clone has a handful of counts. This rearrangement joins TRBV5-4 to TRBJ2-5, with 10 bases aligning to TRBD1. CDR3 length: 16 amino acids. Trimming took 2 bases from V and 3 from J; bases not matched to a gene: 7. The germline gives CDR1 SGHNT, CDR2 YYREEE (reference sequence). CDR3 nucleotide sequence: TGTGCCAGCAGCTTCTACTTGACAGGGGGCGAAGAGACCCAGTACTTC. This gives the protein CASSFYLTGGEETQYF.

The chain combines TRBV7-9 with TRBJ1-6, with D possibly being TRBD1 (6 bases). CDR1 and CDR2 from the germline V gene are SEHNR and FQNEAQ (reference sequence). This CDR3 is 14 amino acids long. Between the trimmed V and J ends, which lost 5 bases and 7 bases, there was a span of 12 bases. The CDR3 DNA follows: TGTGCCAGCAGCCACGGACAGCTGAATTCACCCCTCCACTTT. Translation gives CASSHGQLNSPLHF.

The chain combines TRBV5-1 with TRBJ2-7; 11 bases are a match to TRBD1. This CDR3 contains 15 residues. Losses at the gene ends were 0 bases for V and 6 bases for J; bases not matched to a gene: 5. Germline-derived CDR1 and CDR2 are SGHRS and YFSETQ. CDR3 nucleotide sequence: TGCGCCAGCAGCTTGGGAGGGACAGGGGGTGGCGAGCAGTACTTC. Its protein is CASSLGGTGGGEQYF. Supplemented by reference TRBV5-1 and TRBJ2-7, the full variable domain reads KAGVTQTPRYLIKTRGQQVTLSCSPISGHRSVSWYQQTPGQGLQFLFEYFSETQRNKGNFPGRFSGRQFSNSRSEMNVSTLELGDSALYLCASSLGGTGGGEQYFGPGTRLTVT.

This chain connects TRBV7-9 to TRBJ1-2, with TRBD1 identical over 8 bases. Germline-derived CDR1 and CDR2 are SEHNR and FQNEAQ (reference sequence). CDR3 length: 16 residues. After removal of 5 bases from V and 4 bases from J, the junction contained 12 bases not matched to a gene. The CDR3 sequence: CASSTTDRGGIYGYTF. The CDR3 DNA is TGTGCCAGCAGCACCACAGACAGGGGTGGTATCTATGGCTACACCTTC.

The chain couples TRBV3-1 (or the pseudogene TRBV3-2) to TRBJ2-7; 7 bases map to TRBD2. This CDR3 comprises 14 residues. Germline assignment: CDR1 LGHDT and CDR2 YNNKEL (reference sequence). The V gene end was trimmed by 4 bases and the J gene end by 9 bases; junction bases not matched to a gene: 12. The CDR3 region is CASSPNLLGEGQYF. The CDR3 DNA is TGTGCCAGCAGCCCCAATTTACTTGGGGAGGGGCAGTACTTC.

The rearrangement links TRBV19 to TRBJ2-5, with 7 bases matching TRBD1. Germline CDR1 reads LNHDA; CDR2 reads SQIVND (reference sequence). Trimming cost V 9 bases and J 4 bases; bases outside gene matches: 8. The CDR3 has 13 amino acids. The CDR3 is CASNRGRGETQYF. The CDR3 DNA sequence: TGTGCCAGCAACAGGGGTAGGGGAGAGACCCAGTACTTC.

V usage is TRBV6-5 and J usage is TRBJ2-1; no reliable D call. Trimming shortened V by 3 bases and J by 9 bases, and 6 bases separated the two germline ends. The CDR3 runs 11 residues. In germline, CDR1 is MNHEY, CDR2 SVGAGI. The CDR3, as DNA: TGTGCCAGCAGTTATTTCGGTGAGCAGTTCTTC. Its translation is CASSYFGEQFF.

The CDR3 bases are TGTGCCAGCAGGTTACAGGGTGGAGGCTACACCTTC. It yields the protein CASRLQGGGYTF. The chain uses TRBV6-5 and TRBJ1-2; D perhaps matches TRBD1 (6 bases). The CDR3 covers 12 residues. V was pared by 6 bases and J by 8 bases, with 13 bases between. Per the germline V gene, CDR1 is MNHEY and CDR2 is SVGAGI.

This clone appeared once. The genes are TRBV7-2 and TRBJ1-2; tentative D call: TRBD1 (6 bases). Trimming stripped 1 base from V and 8 bases from J, with 11 bases between. CDR3 length: 13 amino acids. Germline CDR1 is SGHTA and CDR2 is FQGNSA. CDR3 DNA sequence: TGTGCCAGCAGCTTAGTGGGGGCGCGGGGCTACACCTTC. Translated, it gives CASSLVGARGYTF.

J is TRBJ2-5 and V is TRBV11-3, with TRBD2 as a possible D gene (6 bases). The V and J ends lost 5 bases and 4 bases respectively, with 17 bases between them. The CDR3 loop spans 15 amino acids. Per the germline V gene, CDR1 is SGHNT and CDR2 is YENEEA. The DNA for the CDR3 is TGTGCCAGCAGCCTGGGACTCGGGAAGAGAGAGACCCAGTACTTC. Translated, it gives CASSLGLGKRETQYF.

The chain has TRBV2 and TRBJ2-5; D is uncertain. This CDR3 contains 11 residues. Germline V gene lookup returns CDR1 SNHLY and CDR2 FYNNEI. Trimming took off 6 bases at V and 5 bases at J, with 7 bases between the two ends. CDR3 sequence reads: CASRRFETQYF. CDR3 sequence (DNA): TGTGCCAGCAGGCGATTTGAGACCCAGTACTTC.

This clone was observed a few times. The rearrangement joins TRBV5-1 to TRBJ1-2; a possible D gene is TRBD1 (6 bases). This CDR3 comprises 15 residues. V gave up 5 bases and J gave up 8 bases, with 22 bases separating them. CDR1 and CDR2 from the germline V gene are SGHRS and YFSETQ. The CDR3 bases are TGCGCCAGCAGTCAACCGTCCCAAGGTGGGGGCGGCTACACCTTC. Amino acid sequence: CASSQPSQGGGGYTF.

The chain couples TRBV29-1 to TRBJ2-5; unclear D gene. With 6 bases removed from V and 4 bases from J, the gap between germline ends came to 12 bases. CDR1 SQVTM and CDR2 ANQGSEA come from the germline V gene. The CDR3 has 12 residues. CDR3 DNA sequence: TGCAGCGTCGCTGGGCGTACAGAGACCCAGTACTTC. It translates to CSVAGRTETQYF.

The chain joins TRBV24-1 to TRBJ2-7, with TRBD2 matching 13 bases. The CDR3 covers 18 residues. V shed 6 bases and J 6 bases; nucleotides not matched to a gene: 16. In germline, CDR1 is KGHDR, CDR2 SFDVKD. This CDR3 is CATSFKEGLAGVFSEQYF. The CDR3 DNA reads as TGTGCCACCAGTTTTAAGGAAGGACTAGCGGGAGTTTTCTCCGAGCAGTACTTC.

The V gene is TRBV7-3, the J gene TRBJ2-1; maybe TRBD2 (5 bases). Germline assignment: CDR1 SGHTA and CDR2 FQGTGA. The CDR3 loop spans 13 amino acids. Trimming shortened V by 6 bases and J by 8 bases, and 14 bases separated the two germline ends. In nucleotides, the CDR3 is TGTGCCAGCAGTCCGGTAAATAGCGATGAGCAGTTCTTC. Translating gives CASSPVNSDEQFF. Full variable domain (missing parts from reference TRBV7-3 and TRBJ2-1): GAGVSQTPSNKVTEKGKYVELRCDPISGHTALYWYRQSLGQGPEFLIYFQGTGAADDSGLPNDRFFAVRPEGSVSTLKIQRTERGDSAVYLCASSPVNSDEQFFGPGTRLTVL.

CDR3 sequence: CASTSGNQPQHF. CDR3 in DNA: TGTGCCAGCACCAGCGGCAATCAGCCCCAGCATTTT. The chain links TRBV28 to TRBJ1-5, with D hard to call. Between the trimmed V and J ends, which lost 7 bases and 2 bases, there was a span of 6 bases. The CDR3 length is 12 residues. Germline loops: CDR1 MDHEN, CDR2 SYDVKM. Supplemented by reference TRBV28 and TRBJ1-5, the full variable domain reads DVKVTQSSRYLVKRTGEKVFLECVQDMDHENMFWYRQDPGLGLRLIYFSYDVKMKEKGDIPEGYSVSREKKERFSLILESASTNQTSMYLCASTSGNQPQHFGDGTRLSIL.

This chain uses TRBV25-1 with TRBJ2-7, with TRBD2 identical over 11 bases. With V trimmed by 8 bases and J by 6 bases, 9 bases remained unmatched. The germline V gene has CDR1 MGHDK and CDR2 SYGVNS. The CDR3 runs 14 residues. Here the CDR3 reads CASSHTGTSGEQYF. The CDR3 DNA sequence: TGTGCCAGCTCCCACACAGGGACTAGCGGCGAGCAGTACTTC.

This clone was observed a few times. V is TRBV6-5 and J is TRBJ1-6, with 7 bases that match TRBD1. This CDR3 spans 14 amino acids. V lost 5 bases and J lost 10; bases outside the gene matches: 8. Germline V gene lookup returns CDR1 MNHEY and CDR2 SVGAGI. In DNA form, the CDR3 reads TGTGCCAGCAGTCCGACAGGGACCCGGTCACCCCTCCACTTT. The encoded protein is CASSPTGTRSPLHF.

The chain couples TRBV24-1 to TRBJ2-1; 7 nucleotides line up with TRBD1. CDR3 length: 15 amino acids. The germline CDR1 and CDR2 sequences are KGHDR and SFDVKD. The ends lost 5 bases at V and 10 bases at J; junction bases unmatched: 13. DNA of the CDR3: TGTGCCACCAGTGTCCCGACAGGGAACACAAGGGAGCAGTTCTTC. It encodes CATSVPTGNTREQFF.

This chain links TRBV18 with TRBJ2-2; TRBD2 is a possible D gene (5 bases). The CDR3 consists of 17 residues. The V gene lost 6 bases and the J gene lost 2 bases, with 19 bases spanning the gap. From germline, CDR1 is KGHSH and CDR2 LQKENI. DNA of the CDR3: TGTGCCAGCTCGCTGTCTATGGCGGGTACAAACACCGGGGAGCTGTTTTTT. It codes for CASSLSMAGTNTGELFF. The full variable domain, its missing parts supplied by reference TRBV18 and TRBJ2-2, is NAGVMQNPRHLVRRRGQEARLRCSPMKGHSHVYWYRQLPEEGLKFMVYLQKENIIDESGMPKERFSAEFPKEGPSILRIQQVVRGDSAAYFCASSLSMAGTNTGELFFGEGSRLTVL.

The chain couples TRBV13 to TRBJ2-7, with 12 bases that match TRBD2. V trimming: 4 bases; J trimming: 3 bases; junction bases outside the gene matches: 4. The CDR3 is 15 amino acids. Germline assignment: CDR1 PRHDT and CDR2 FYEKMQ (reference sequence). In DNA form, the CDR3 reads TGTGCCAGCAGCTCACTAGCGGGAGGTTTCTACGAGCAGTACTTC. It codes for CASSSLAGGFYEQYF. The complete variable domain, with remaining parts taken from reference TRBV13 and TRBJ2-7, reads AAGVIQSPRHLIKEKRETATLKCYPIPRHDTVYWYQQGPGQDPQFLISFYEKMQSDKGSIPDRFSAQQFSDYHSELNMSSLELGDSALYFCASSSLAGGFYEQYFGPGTRLTVT.

This clone was detected a few times. This chain connects TRBV12-5 to TRBJ2-7, with 8 nucleotides matching TRBD2. The V gene's germline CDR1 is LGHNT and CDR2 FRNRAP. The trim removed 3 bases at V and 5 bases at J, leaving 6 bases unmatched. This CDR3 is built from 14 residues. CDR3 region: CASGFGGRYDEQYF. The CDR3 DNA reads TGTGCTAGTGGTTTTGGCGGGAGGTATGACGAGCAGTACTTC.

The chain combines TRBV7-2 with TRBJ2-7; tentatively, D is TRBD2 (5 bases). The CDR3 has 13 amino acids. Germline V CDR1 and CDR2: SGHTA, FQGNSA. V lost 5 bases and J lost 6, with 14 bases in between. The CDR3, as DNA: TGTGCCAGCAGCGCAAAGGGCCGGGGCGAGCAGTACTTC. Protein product: CASSAKGRGEQYF.